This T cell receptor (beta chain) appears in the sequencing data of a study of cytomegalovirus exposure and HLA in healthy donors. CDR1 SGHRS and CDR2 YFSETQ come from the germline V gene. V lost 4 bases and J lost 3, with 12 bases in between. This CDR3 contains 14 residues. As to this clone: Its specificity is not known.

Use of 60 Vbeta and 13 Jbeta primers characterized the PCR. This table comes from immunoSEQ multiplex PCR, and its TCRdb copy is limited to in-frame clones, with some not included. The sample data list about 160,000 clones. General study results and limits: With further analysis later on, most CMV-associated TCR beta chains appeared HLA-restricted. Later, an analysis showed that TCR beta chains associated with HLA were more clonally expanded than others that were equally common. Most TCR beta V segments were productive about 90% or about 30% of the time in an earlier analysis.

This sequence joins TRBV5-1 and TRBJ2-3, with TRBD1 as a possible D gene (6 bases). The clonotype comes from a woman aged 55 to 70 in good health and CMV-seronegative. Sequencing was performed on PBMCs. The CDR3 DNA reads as TGCGCCAGCAGCATACAGGGTGGTACAGATACGCAGTATTTT. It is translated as CASSIQGGTDTQYF. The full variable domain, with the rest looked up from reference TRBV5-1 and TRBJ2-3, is KAGVTQTPRYLIKTRGQQVTLSCSPISGHRSVSWYQQTPGQGLQFLFEYFSETQRNKGNFPGRFSGRQFSNSRSEMNVSTLELGDSALYLCASSIQGGTDTQYFGPGTRLTVL.